This T cell receptor beta chain was recorded in a study of T cell repertoires in cytomegalovirus infection. For this clonotype: Its antigen is as yet unknown.

Each CDR3 protein gets one entry after TCRdb re-called the reads with MiXCR. The data contain about 310,000 distinct CDR3 sequences, roughly 25% of them singletons. The CDR3 loop spans 13 amino acids. Germline assignment: CDR1 SGHTA and CDR2 FQGNSA. V was clipped by 1 base and J by 2 bases, with 3 bases between them. The gene calls are TRBV7-2 and TRBJ2-4; D not resolved. This receptor was taken from a human donor in good health (CMV status not recorded). Some clones in this sample may be carry-over from other donors' samples. This sample comprised cultured PBMCs, obtained from culture after CMV antigen stimulation. The CDR3 sequence is CASSLDSKNIQYF. The CDR3 bases are TGTGCCAGCAGCTTAGATTCCAAAAACATTCAGTACTTC.